This T cell receptor beta chain was captured in a study of shared clonotypes between healthy human individuals. Study at large: Donor composition was a couple of women and a few men, aged 18 to 49. Per-donor plates numbered three CD4 naive, three CD4 memory, two CD8 naive and one CD8 memory. Study results and limitations: Shared clonotypes: about 5.3% naive CD4, under 4% naive CD8, 2% to 2.5% memory CD4, 0.4% to 0.5% memory CD8.

The method was immunoSEQ multiplex PCR; TCRdb's version includes in-frame clones alone and lacks a portion of them. The profile shows over a million clones, around 82% of them singletons. On this clone itself: Antigen specificity is unknown.

The V gene's germline CDR1 is MDHEN and CDR2 SYDVKM. The CDR3 consists of 14 residues. J gave up 1 base and V 0 bases, and 0 bases lay outside the gene matches. The material sequenced was memory CD4+ T cells from PBMCs. The subset here: CD45RA-negative fraction. J is TRBJ2-7 and V is TRBV28; 7 bases agree with TRBD1. The receptor was isolated from a man between 18 and 29 years old in good health. Some clones in this sample may be carry-over from other donors' samples. The CDR3 DNA reads as TGTGCCAGCAGTTTATGGACAGGGTCCTACGAGCAGTACTTC. This encodes CASSLWTGSYEQYF.